One sample yielded the 26 T cell receptor beta chains listed below, sequenced in a study of identical twins. TCRdb ran MiXCR on the 5' RACE reads and lists one entry per CDR3 protein. The table has fewer than 550,000 distinct CDR3 sequences, roughly an eighth seen once. Another study also made use of these data, one on yellow fever vaccine responses in identical twins.

The sample consisted of CD4+ T cells sorted from blood. All receptors come from a woman under 30 in good health.

This clonotype was detected ten times or more. The J gene is TRBJ1-6, the V gene TRBV20-1, with 7 bases fitting TRBD1. Per the germline V gene, CDR1 is DFQATT and CDR2 is SNEGSKA (reference sequence). The length of the CDR3 is 13 residues. Trimming removed 6 bases from V and 7 bases from J; junction bases left unmatched: 6. The CDR3 is CSASPGGNSPLHF. The DNA of the CDR3 is TGCAGTGCCTCCCCAGGGGGAAATTCACCCCTCCACTTT.

The sample holds a few counts of this clonotype. This chain uses TRBV25-1 with TRBJ2-1, with TRBD2 as a possible D gene (6 bases). V was trimmed by 10 bases and J by 1 base, leaving 20 bases between them. This CDR3 comprises 16 residues. The germline V gene has CDR1 MGHDK and CDR2 SYGVNS. The CDR3 DNA reads as TGTGCCACACGGCCGTCTGGGGGGAGTTCCTACAATGAGCAGTTCTTC. It yields the protein CATRPSGGSSYNEQFF.

The chain is built from TRBV27 and TRBJ1-5; D gene ambiguous. The V gene lost 0 bases and the J gene lost 0 bases, with 9 bases spanning the gap. This CDR3 spans 16 amino acids. Germline CDR1 and CDR2: MNHEY and SMNVEV (reference sequence). As DNA, the CDR3 is TGTGCCAGCAGTTTATCGCCCCCGAATAGCAATCAGCCCCAGCATTTT. Translated: CASSLSPPNSNQPQHF.

The CDR3 region has the DNA TGCGCCAGCAGCCGCTTTACCGGACAGGGATTCTACGAGCAGTACTTC. Its protein is CASSRFTGQGFYEQYF. The V call is TRBV4-1, the J call TRBJ2-7, with 8 bases that match TRBD1. The CDR3 is 16 amino acids. V was clipped by 4 bases and J by 3 bases; unmatched bases: 11. Germline assignment: CDR1 MGHRA and CDR2 YSYEKL.

This clonotype showed up many times. This chain connects TRBV20-1 to TRBJ2-5, with D maybe TRBD2 (7 bases). This CDR3 region has 15 residues. The germline V gene has CDR1 DFQATT and CDR2 SNEGSKA (reference sequence). Trimming cost V 4 bases and J 3 bases, with 18 bases left between them. CDR3 DNA: TGCAGTGCTAATAAGCTTGGGGGGGCCAAAGAGACCCAGTACTTC. Its translation: CSANKLGGAKETQYF.

This clonotype came up a few times. The V gene is TRBV5-1, the J gene TRBJ1-1; no firm D call. The V end was cut by 1 base, the J end by 4 bases, with 11 bases between. This CDR3 has 14 residues. Germline values: CDR1 SGHRS, CDR2 YFSETQ. CDR3 region: CASSLLGSRTEAFF. The CDR3 coding sequence is TGCGCCAGCAGCTTGTTAGGCAGTCGCACTGAAGCTTTCTTT. The full variable domain, in which reference TRBV5-1 and TRBJ1-1 provide the parts outside the CDR3, is KAGVTQTPRYLIKTRGQQVTLSCSPISGHRSVSWYQQTPGQGLQFLFEYFSETQRNKGNFPGRFSGRQFSNSRSEMNVSTLELGDSALYLCASSLLGSRTEAFFGQGTRLTVV.

This clonotype was detected many times. The chain links TRBV9 to TRBJ2-2, with 8 bases fitting TRBD2. Germline V lookup: CDR1 SGDLS, CDR2 YYNGEE. The CDR3 runs to 16 residues. V gave up 0 bases and J gave up 7 bases; unmatched junction bases: 8. The CDR3 protein is CASSVGLAGSLGELFF. CDR3 DNA: TGTGCCAGCAGCGTAGGATTAGCGGGGAGCCTCGGGGAGCTGTTTTTT. The full variable domain, completed using reference TRBV9 and TRBJ2-2, is DSGVTQTPKHLITATGQRVTLRCSPRSGDLSVYWYQQSLDQGLQFLIQYYNGEERAKGNILERFSAQQFPDLHSELNLSSLELGDSALYFCASSVGLAGSLGELFFGEGSRLTVL.

DNA of the CDR3: TGTGCCAGCAGTTACATAGGGGGGAGCACAGATACGCAGTATTTT. Translation: CASSYIGGSTDTQYF. The rearrangement joins TRBV6-2 or TRBV6-3 to TRBJ2-3; either TRBD1 or TRBD2 may supply D (6 bases each). Germline V gene data show CDR1 as MNHEY and CDR2 as SVGEGT. V lost 2 bases, J lost 0 bases, and 9 bases lay in between. The CDR3 extends over 15 amino acids.

Here the CDR3 reads CASSPLSTVNTQYF. Here the CDR3 DNA reads TGTGCCAGCTCACCTTTGAGTACGGTGAATACGCAGTATTTT. The chain employs TRBV18 and TRBJ2-3; D call uncertain. The V end lost 3 bases, the J end lost 7 bases, and 14 bases lay between the germline ends. Germline V gene lookup returns CDR1 KGHSH and CDR2 LQKENI. This CDR3 is 14 amino acids long.

The J gene is TRBJ2-7, the V gene TRBV7-6, with D maybe TRBD1 (5 bases). Germline CDR1 and CDR2: SGHVS and FNYEAQ. CDR3 length: 19 residues. With 0 bases removed from V and 2 bases from J, the gap between germline ends came to 23 bases. The CDR3 loop is CASSLAVGEGALRTYEQYF. CDR3 sequence (DNA): TGTGCCAGCAGCTTAGCCGTCGGAGAAGGGGCGCTTCGGACCTACGAGCAGTACTTC.

This clonotype was observed a few times. The genes are TRBV11-1 and TRBJ2-1; 16 positions agree with TRBD2. V gave up 4 bases and J gave up 9 bases; unmatched junction bases: 6. The germline gives CDR1 SGHAT, CDR2 FQDESV (reference sequence). The CDR3 covers 16 residues. This chain's CDR3 is CASSSGLAGGPFEQFF. CDR3 bases: TGTGCCAGCAGCTCGGGACTAGCGGGGGGGCCCTTTGAGCAGTTCTTC.

A few counts support this clonotype. The chain has TRBV29-1 and TRBJ2-7; 10 bases are shared with TRBD2. The germline V gene has CDR1 SQVTM and CDR2 ANQGSEA. The J segment lost 13 bases and the V segment lost 4 bases, leaving 7 bases of the junction unmatched. This CDR3 is 11 amino acids long. The CDR3 nucleotides read TGCAGCGTTGGTCTAGCGGGAGAGAGATACTTC. Encoded protein: CSVGLAGERYF.

V gene TRBV11-1 combines with J gene TRBJ2-1, with 9 bases aligning to TRBD2. Unmatched junction bases numbered 17, after V lost 5 bases and J lost 9 bases. CDR1 and CDR2 (germline): SGHAT, FQDESV (reference sequence). The CDR3 consists of 17 residues. The CDR3 sequence is CASSLASAGGQRGEQFF. CDR3 nucleotide sequence: TGTGCCAGCAGCCTCGCCTCGGCGGGAGGGCAGCGGGGTGAGCAGTTCTTC.

CDR3 nucleotides: TGTGCCAGCAGTTTCCGAGGGAGCTATGGCTACACCTTC. It specifies CASSFRGSYGYTF. V gene TRBV12-3 or TRBV12-4 combines with J gene TRBJ1-2; D is undetermined. With 3 bases removed from V and 4 bases from J, the gap between germline ends came to 9 bases. The length of the CDR3 is 13 residues.

This clonotype occurred a few times. This chain links TRBV30 with TRBJ2-2; D uncertain. Trimming removed 2 bases at V and 7 bases at J, with 8 bases between. CDR3 length: 12 residues. In germline, CDR1 is GTSNPN, CDR2 SVGIG (reference sequence). The CDR3 is CAWSLSVGELFF. Written as DNA, the CDR3 is TGTGCCTGGAGTTTATCGGTCGGGGAGCTGTTTTTT.

This clonotype was observed a handful of times. A junction boundary mismatches the germline segment, possibly from a read error. The chain is built from TRBV2 and TRBJ1-5, with a tentative D call TRBD1 (6 bases). CDR1 is SNHLY and CDR2 is FYNNEI in the germline V gene. The CDR3 runs to 14 residues. The CDR3 spells CASSEGGRHQPQHF. CDR3 DNA: TGTGCCAGCAGCGAAGGGGGGCGCCATCAGCCCCAGCATTTT.

This clonotype was seen at least ten times. The gene calls are TRBV12-3 or TRBV12-4 and TRBJ1-5, with D perhaps TRBD1 (5 bases). Trimming took 1 base from V and 4 from J, leaving 14 bases between them. CDR3 length: 16 residues. This chain's CDR3 is CASSLEAGPVNQPQHF. DNA for the CDR3: TGTGCCAGCAGTTTAGAGGCAGGGCCGGTGAATCAGCCCCAGCATTTT.

This clonotype was counted only a few times. The chain employs TRBV29-1 and TRBJ2-2; the match to TRBD1 covers 8 bases. CDR3 length: 15 residues. The V segment lost 3 bases and the J segment 3 bases; nucleotides outside the gene matches: 6. Germline lookup yields CDR1 SQVTM and CDR2 ANQGSEA. CDR3 nucleotides: TGCAGCGTTGAGATGGAGACAGGGGACACCGGGGAGCTGTTTTTT. This gives the protein CSVEMETGDTGELFF.

The chain employs TRBV12-5 and TRBJ1-1; D is uncertain. Trimming left V 2 bases short and J 1 base short, with 20 bases between. Germline V gene data show CDR1 as LGHNT and CDR2 as FRNRAP. The CDR3 is made up of 18 amino acids. The CDR3 DNA sequence: TGTGCTAGTGGTTTGTCTCCTAAGGACCTGGCCGAGAACACTGAAGCTTTCTTT. Protein sequence: CASGLSPKDLAENTEAFF.

This chain links TRBV29-1 with TRBJ2-3; 10 bases map to TRBD2. Germline loops: CDR1 SQVTM, CDR2 ANQGSEA. The CDR3 has 15 amino acids. V dropped 3 bases and J dropped 4; count of bases not matched to a gene: 7. CDR3 coding DNA: TGCAGCGTTGATGTTCTAGCGGGAGTTGCAGATACGCAGTATTTT. The encoded protein is CSVDVLAGVADTQYF.

This clonotype came up many times. The rearrangement links TRBV6-2 or TRBV6-3 to TRBJ2-7; 7 bases line up with TRBD1. V dropped 6 bases and J dropped 8; count of bases not matched to a gene: 10. CDR1 is MNHEY and CDR2 is SVGEGT in the germline V gene. The CDR3 has 13 amino acids. CDR3 sequence reads: CASSGDGQAKQYF. The CDR3 nucleotides read TGTGCCAGCAGCGGCGATGGACAGGCTAAGCAGTACTTC.

This clonotype was counted ten times or more. The rearrangement links TRBV5-1 to TRBJ2-5, with D unresolved. The V gene's germline CDR1 is SGHRS and CDR2 YFSETQ. V lost 0 bases and J 1 base, leaving 10 bases between the germline ends. The CDR3 totals 15 residues. CDR3 loop: CASSLGQASQETQYF. The CDR3 DNA is TGCGCCAGCAGCTTGGGTCAGGCATCCCAAGAGACCCAGTACTTC.

This clonotype occurred a few times. The chain is built from TRBV18 and TRBJ2-5; D gene unclear. Germline V gives CDR1 KGHSH, CDR2 LQKENI. This CDR3 spans 13 amino acids. V shed 5 bases and J shed 7 bases, with 14 bases lying between them. This chain's CDR3 is CASSLDSGGTQYF. CDR3 sequence (DNA): TGTGCCAGCTCATTAGACTCGGGCGGGACCCAGTACTTC.

This clonotype has only a few counts. V gene TRBV11-1 combines with J gene TRBJ2-2; 15 bases are a match to TRBD2. V was pared by 0 bases and J by 6 bases, with 5 bases of the junction left unmatched. Germline lookup yields CDR1 SGHAT and CDR2 FQDESV (reference sequence). The CDR3 is 18 residues long. Written as DNA, the CDR3 is TGTGCCAGCAGCTTAGCCCTGGGACTAGCGGGAGGAGCCGGGGAGCTGTTTTTT. Protein product: CASSLALGLAGGAGELFF.

The gene calls are TRBV3-1 and TRBJ2-5; 7 nucleotides align to TRBD1. The CDR3 extends over 15 amino acids. The V and J ends lost 1 base and 8 bases, in that order; junction bases with no gene match: 10. The germline CDR1 and CDR2 sequences are LGHDT and YNNKEL (reference sequence). The CDR3 bases are TGTGCCAGCAGCCAAGGAGGGGGCATCGGAGATACCCAGTACTTC. Its protein product is CASSQGGGIGDTQYF.

The chain has TRBV6-2 or TRBV6-3 and TRBJ1-5, with D possibly matching TRBD1 (5 bases). Germline-derived CDR1 and CDR2 are MNHEY and SVGEGT. The CDR3 loop spans 15 amino acids. Trimming removed 6 bases at V and 2 bases at J, with 14 bases between. The CDR3, as DNA: TGTGCCAGCAGCTCCTGGGGGGTCGGCAATCAGCCCCAGCATTTT. Its translation is CASSSWGVGNQPQHF.